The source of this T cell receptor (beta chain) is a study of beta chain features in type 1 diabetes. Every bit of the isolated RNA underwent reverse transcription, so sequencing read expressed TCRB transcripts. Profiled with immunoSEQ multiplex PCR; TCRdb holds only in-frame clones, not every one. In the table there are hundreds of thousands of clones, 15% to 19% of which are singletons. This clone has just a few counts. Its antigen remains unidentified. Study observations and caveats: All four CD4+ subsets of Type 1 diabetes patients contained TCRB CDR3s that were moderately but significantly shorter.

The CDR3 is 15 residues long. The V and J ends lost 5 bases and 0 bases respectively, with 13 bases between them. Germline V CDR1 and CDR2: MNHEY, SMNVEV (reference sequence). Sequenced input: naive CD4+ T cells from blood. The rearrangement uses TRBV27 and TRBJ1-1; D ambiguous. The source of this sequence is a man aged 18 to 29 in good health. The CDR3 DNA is TGTGCCAGCAGTCGAGCGAGTTTCTTGAACACTGAAGCTTTCTTT. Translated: CASSRASFLNTEAFF.